The 7 T cell receptor beta chains below come from one sample, sequenced in a study of cytomegalovirus exposure and HLA in healthy donors. PCR involved 60 Vbeta and 13 Jbeta primers. Only in-frame clones appear in the TCRdb table, and some are missing; sequencing was by immunoSEQ multiplex PCR. The table has around 170,000 clones, roughly 85% seen once. The sequenced material came from PBMCs. The receptor set was obtained from a woman between 40 and 55 years old in good health and CMV-seronegative.

The chain carries TRBV5-1 and TRBJ2-6, with a weak D call TRBD2 (5 bases). The CDR3 length is 15 residues. V lost 4 bases, J lost 4 bases, and 12 bases lay in between. Germline V gene data show CDR1 as SGHRS and CDR2 as YFSETQ. The CDR3 bases are TGCGCCAGCAGCCCGCGGGCATCCGGGGCCAACGTCCTGACTTTC. Translation: CASSPRASGANVLTF.

Regarding this clone: The identical CDR3 is also encoded by other nucleotide sequences in the sample. The V call is TRBV2, the J call TRBJ1-6; D remains ambiguous. The germline gives CDR1 SNHLY, CDR2 FYNNEI. This CDR3 has 14 residues. Trimming removed 3 bases at V and 3 bases at J, with 6 bases between. The CDR3 protein is CASSDSNYNSPLHF. The CDR3 DNA reads as TGTGCCAGCAGTGATAGTAACTATAATTCACCCCTCCACTTT. Full variable domain (remainder filled in from reference TRBV2 and TRBJ1-6): EPEVTQTPSHQVTQMGQEVILRCVPISNHLYFYWYRQILGQKVEFLVSFYNNEISEKSEIFDDQFSVERPDGSNFTLKIRSTKLEDSAMYFCASSDSNYNSPLHFGNGTRLTVT.

The chain recombines TRBV10-3 with TRBJ2-3; D unclear. V was trimmed by 10 bases and J by 5 bases, leaving 10 bases between them. Germline CDR1 ENHRY, CDR2 SYGVKD. This CDR3 spans 11 amino acids. The CDR3 protein is CATAEEDTQYF. The DNA for the CDR3 is TGTGCCACCGCCGAGGAAGATACGCAGTATTTT.

There are a few counts of this clone. DNA of the CDR3: TGCGCCAGCAGCCGGACAGGGGTGCGGACTGAAGCTTTCTTT. It translates to CASSRTGVRTEAFF. The rearrangement links TRBV5-1 to TRBJ1-1; the match to TRBD1 covers 9 bases. The CDR3 length is 14 residues. The germline V gene encodes CDR1 SGHRS and CDR2 YFSETQ. The trim removed 4 bases at V and 5 bases at J, leaving 6 bases unmatched.

The rearrangement joins TRBV5-1 to TRBJ2-1; 7 bases align to TRBD1. Germline-derived CDR1 and CDR2 are SGHRS and YFSETQ. The V segment lost 1 base and the J segment 9 bases; nucleotides outside the gene matches: 13. This CDR3 is built from 16 residues. The CDR3 region is CASSLSSGTAVAEQFF. In nucleotides, the CDR3 is TGCGCCAGCAGCTTGTCTTCCGGGACAGCCGTCGCTGAGCAGTTCTTC.

The genes are TRBV15 and TRBJ1-5; D not certain. This CDR3 contains 11 residues. Trimming pared 4 bases from V and 11 bases from J, leaving 9 bases between. Germline V CDR1 and CDR2: LNHNV, YYDKDF (reference sequence). CDR3 sequence (DNA): TGTGCCACCAGCACAGGTGTGTCCCAGCATTTT. It yields the protein CATSTGVSQHF.

A single count supports this clone. V and J are TRBV2 and TRBJ1-1, with TRBD1 matching 7 bases. Per the germline V gene, CDR1 is SNHLY and CDR2 is FYNNEI. This CDR3 is built from 14 residues. J gave up 7 bases and V 4 bases, and 9 bases lay outside the gene matches. The CDR3 DNA is TGTGCCAGCAGTGGGCCGGGACAGACGAGTGAAGCTTTCTTT. Its translation: CASSGPGQTSEAFF.